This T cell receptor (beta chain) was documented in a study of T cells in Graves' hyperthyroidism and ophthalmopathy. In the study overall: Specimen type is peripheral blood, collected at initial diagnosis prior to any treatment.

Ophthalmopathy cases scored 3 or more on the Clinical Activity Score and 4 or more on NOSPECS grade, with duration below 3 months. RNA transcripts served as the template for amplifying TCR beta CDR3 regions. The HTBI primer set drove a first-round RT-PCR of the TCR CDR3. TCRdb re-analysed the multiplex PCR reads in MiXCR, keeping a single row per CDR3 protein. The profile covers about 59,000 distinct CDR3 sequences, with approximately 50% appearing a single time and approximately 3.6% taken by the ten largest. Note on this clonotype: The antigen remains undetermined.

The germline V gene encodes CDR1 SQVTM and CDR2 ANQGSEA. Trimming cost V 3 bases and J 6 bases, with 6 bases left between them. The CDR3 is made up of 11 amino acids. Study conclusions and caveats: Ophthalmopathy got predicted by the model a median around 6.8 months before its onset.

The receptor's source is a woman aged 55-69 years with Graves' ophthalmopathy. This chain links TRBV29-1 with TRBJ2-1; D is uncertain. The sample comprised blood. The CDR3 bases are TGCAGCGTTGAGGCCGGCAATGAGCAGTTCTTC. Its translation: CSVEAGNEQFF.